The 2 T cell receptor beta chains reported below all come from one sample, sequenced in a study of blood T cell repertoires in COVID-19. TCRdb's table, derived via immunoSEQ multiplex PCR, lists solely in-frame clones and lacks some. The sample yields some 180,000 clones, about 85% seen once. Sequenced material: peripheral blood. The receptors stem from a man aged 55 to 69 with active or convalescent COVID-19.

The chain combines TRBV19 with TRBJ2-5; a possible D gene is TRBD1 (6 bases). CDR1 and CDR2 (germline): LNHDA, SQIVND (reference sequence). Trimming cost V 4 bases and J 1 base, with 16 bases left between them. The CDR3 is 16 residues long. CDR3 residues: CASSTARTDTQETQYF. The CDR3 nucleotides are TGTGCCAGTAGTACTGCCCGGACAGACACCCAAGAGACCCAGTACTTC.

This clone was picked up a small number of times. The chain has TRBV5-1 and TRBJ2-3, with D maybe TRBD1 (6 bases). V was cut by 7 bases and J by 2 bases, with 14 bases left in between. Germline V gene sequence: CDR1 SGHRS, CDR2 YFSETQ. There are 14 residues in the CDR3. CDR3 loop: CASAGTGTTDTQYF. Here the CDR3 DNA reads TGCGCCAGCGCGGGTACAGGGACCACAGATACGCAGTATTTT.